The 24 T cell receptor beta chains reported below all come from one sample, sequenced in a study of T cell repertoires in cytomegalovirus infection (dated by TCRdb to the late 2010s). For sequencing, an Illumina HiSeq 1500 was employed. Clones were called with MiXCR by TCRdb after fastp trimmed the public reads at Q25, and only in-frame beta chains were retained. Duplicate CDR3 protein sequences are folded into a single record with the most common DNA and genes. The sample table contains roughly 180,000 distinct CDR3 sequences; only one count was recorded for roughly a sixth of them. The top ten hold less than 25% of the sample. The sample comprised CD8+ T cells from PBMCs. All receptors derive from a human donor in good health (CMV status not recorded). Some clones in this sample may be carry-over from other donors' samples.

This clonotype was recorded a few times. The chain couples TRBV7-6 to TRBJ2-1; 7 bases match TRBD2. The CDR3 length is 12 residues. CDR1 is SGHVS and CDR2 is FNYEAQ in the germline V gene. Germline trimming cut 1 base from V and 15 bases from J; bases unmatched to any gene: 6. The CDR3, as DNA: TGTGCCAGCAGCTTAGGCTCCTGGGAGGGGTTCTTC. This gives the protein CASSLGSWEGFF. The whole variable domain, remainder taken from reference TRBV7-6 and TRBJ2-1, is GAGVSQSPRYKVTKRGQDVALRCDPISGHVSLYWYRQALGQGPEFLTYFNYEAQQDKSGLPNDRFSAERPEGSISTLTIQRTEQRDSAMYRCASSLGSWEGFFGPGTRLTVL.

This clonotype was seen only a few times. The rearrangement links TRBV4-1 to TRBJ2-7; TRBD1 matches 8 bases. The germline V gene encodes CDR1 MGHRA and CDR2 YSYEKL. V shed 5 bases, J shed 6 bases, and the junction held 9 bases outside the gene matches. This CDR3 has 14 amino acids. CDR3 region: CASSSGTGLVEQYF. For the CDR3, the DNA is TGCGCCAGCAGCTCCGGGACAGGCTTAGTCGAGCAGTACTTC.

The gene calls are TRBV27 and TRBJ2-7; 9 nucleotides align to TRBD1. The CDR3 length is 13 residues. Germline values: CDR1 MNHEY, CDR2 SMNVEV (reference sequence). With V trimmed by 10 bases and J by 7 bases, 11 bases remained unmatched. The DNA of the CDR3 is TGTGCCACCAAACGGACAGGGGACTGGGAGCAGTACTTC. Translating gives CATKRTGDWEQYF.

This clonotype showed up just a few times. The chain links TRBV7-2 to TRBJ2-3; 9 nucleotides agree with TRBD2. Unmatched junction bases numbered 9, after V lost 3 bases and J lost 5 bases. Germline-derived CDR1 and CDR2 are SGHTA and FQGNSA. This CDR3 contains 16 residues. CDR3 sequence reads: CASSFTRGGPIDTQYF. The DNA of the CDR3 is TGTGCCAGCAGCTTCACGCGGGGGGGGCCCATAGATACGCAGTATTTT.

This clonotype has just one count. This sequence joins TRBV5-6 and TRBJ1-5; D is possibly TRBD1 (6 bases). V dropped 1 base and J dropped 2 bases, with 10 bases sitting between them. Looked up from germline, CDR1 is SGHDT and CDR2 is YYEEEE. The CDR3 is made up of 15 amino acids. The CDR3 DNA is TGTGCCAGCAGCTTGTGGGGGCAAGGCAATCAGCCCCAGCATTTT. Translating gives CASSLWGQGNQPQHF.

The chain uses TRBV28 and TRBJ1-2; D is possibly TRBD1 (5 bases). CDR1 is MDHEN and CDR2 is SYDVKM in the germline V gene. V lost 2 bases to trimming and J lost 4 bases, with 11 bases between them. CDR3 length: 14 residues. The CDR3 reads CASSLLTEIYGYTF. CDR3 DNA sequence: TGTGCCAGCAGTTTACTGACAGAAATCTATGGCTACACCTTC.

This clonotype turned up a few times. This sequence joins TRBV11-2 and TRBJ2-1, with D unresolved. CDR1 is SGHAT, CDR2 FQNNGV, per germline. V was cut by 2 bases and J by 4 bases, with 6 bases left in between. The CDR3 consists of 13 residues. CDR3 sequence: CASSLIDYNEQFF. The CDR3 bases are TGTGCCAGCAGCTTAATAGATTACAATGAGCAGTTCTTC.

This clonotype was counted at least ten times. This chain connects TRBV7-2 to TRBJ1-1; D uncertain. The CDR3 extends over 12 amino acids. Trimming shortened V by 5 bases and J by 4 bases, and 8 bases separated the two germline ends. Germline V gene data show CDR1 as SGHTA and CDR2 as FQGNSA. For the CDR3, the DNA is TGTGCCAGCAGCCCCCGAAGCACTGAAGCTTTCTTT. Translation: CASSPRSTEAFF.

This clonotype was counted only a few times. The rearrangement links TRBV11-1 to TRBJ2-1; D is uncertain. V lost 2 bases, J lost 6 bases, and 11 bases lay in between. The CDR3 runs to 14 residues. Germline-derived CDR1 and CDR2 are SGHAT and FQDESV (reference sequence). CDR3 protein: CASSLLSNINEQFF. CDR3 nucleotides: TGTGCCAGCAGCTTATTGTCGAATATCAATGAGCAGTTCTTC. The complete variable domain, with remaining parts taken from reference TRBV11-1 and TRBJ2-1, reads EAEVAQSPRYKITEKSQAVAFWCDPISGHATLYWYRQILGQGPELLVQFQDESVVDDSQLPKDRFSAERLKGVDSTLKIQPAELGDSAMYLCASSLLSNINEQFFGPGTRLTVL.

CDR3 sequence (DNA): TGCGCCAGCAGCCAGGGACAGTACCAAGAGACCCAGTACTTC. Its translation is CASSQGQYQETQYF. V is TRBV4-1 and J is TRBJ2-5; 7 bases match TRBD1. Germline V gene lookup returns CDR1 MGHRA and CDR2 YSYEKL. This CDR3 comprises 14 residues. V dropped 3 bases and J dropped 0; count of bases not matched to a gene: 1.

The chain links TRBV2 to TRBJ1-1, with no clear D. V lost 7 bases and J 11 bases, leaving 11 bases between the germline ends. Germline assignment: CDR1 SNHLY and CDR2 FYNNEI. This CDR3 comprises 10 residues. The CDR3 DNA sequence: TGTGCCAGCATCTCGAAGTGGGCTTTCTTT. Translated, it gives CASISKWAFF.

This clonotype was picked up a small number of times. The rearrangement links TRBV7-9 to TRBJ2-7; TRBD1 agrees at 7 bases. The V gene's germline CDR1 is SEHNR and CDR2 FQNEAQ (reference sequence). V shed 8 bases, J shed 0 bases, and the junction held 10 bases outside the gene matches. The CDR3 extends over 15 amino acids. DNA for the CDR3: TGTGCCAGCTTAGGACGGACAGGAGCCTCCTACGAGCAGTACTTC. It yields the protein CASLGRTGASYEQYF.

This clonotype was observed a handful of times. A read error may explain this, as a much larger clone is one base away. The genes are TRBV7-2 and TRBJ2-7; TRBD1 or TRBD2 may be the D gene (5 bases each). Germline values: CDR1 SGHTA, CDR2 FQGNSA. This CDR3 is built from 13 residues. This CDR3 is CASSLEGTYKQYF. CDR3 coding DNA: TGTGCCAGCAGCTTAGAGGGGACCTACAAGCAGTACTTC. The complete variable domain, with remaining parts taken from reference TRBV7-2 and TRBJ2-7, reads GAGVSQSPSNKVTEKGKDVELRCDPISGHTALYWYRQSLGQGLEFLIYFQGNSAPDKSGLPSDRFSAERTGGSVSTLTIQRTQQEDSAVYLCASSLEGTYKQYFGPGTRLTVT.

This clonotype was observed a handful of times. The chain uses TRBV7-2 and TRBJ2-2; no reliable D call. Germline V gene lookup returns CDR1 SGHTA and CDR2 FQGNSA. CDR3 length: 15 amino acids. The V gene lost 7 bases and the J gene lost 1 base, with 13 bases spanning the gap. CDR3 amino acids: CASIRRDRNTGELFF. The CDR3 nucleotides read TGTGCCAGCATCAGAAGGGATCGGAACACCGGGGAGCTGTTTTTT.

This clonotype showed up many times. V and J are TRBV7-9 and TRBJ2-5, with D possibly matching TRBD2 (5 bases). CDR1 is SEHNR and CDR2 is FQNEAQ in the germline V gene (reference sequence). The V end lost 5 bases, the J end lost 13 bases, and 17 bases lay between the germline ends. The CDR3 covers 12 residues. CDR3 protein: CASSPGLLPPYF. The DNA of the CDR3 is TGTGCCAGCAGCCCCGGACTTCTTCCCCCGTACTTC. Full variable domain (outside the CDR3, taken from reference TRBV7-9 and TRBJ2-5): DTGVSQNPRHKITKRGQNVTFRCDPISEHNRLYWYRQTLGQGPEFLTYFQNEAQLEKSRLLSDRFSAERPKGSFSTLEIQRTEQGDSAMYLCASSPGLLPPYFGPGTRLLVL.

A few counts support this clonotype. The rearrangement uses TRBV7-3 and TRBJ2-5; 14 bases line up with TRBD2. Per the germline V gene, CDR1 is SGHTA and CDR2 is FQGTGA. The ends lost 3 bases at V and 5 bases at J; junction bases unmatched: 5. The CDR3 spans 16 residues. CDR3 sequence (DNA): TGTGCCAGCAGCTTCGGGACTAGCGGGGGCGGGGAGACCCAGTACTTC. It encodes CASSFGTSGGGETQYF. The whole variable domain, filled in from reference TRBV7-3 and TRBJ2-5, reads GAGVSQTPSNKVTEKGKYVELRCDPISGHTALYWYRQSLGQGPEFLIYFQGTGAADDSGLPNDRFFAVRPEGSVSTLKIQRTERGDSAVYLCASSFGTSGGGETQYFGPGTRLLVL.

This clonotype was seen only a few times. The J gene is TRBJ2-2, the V gene TRBV27; D gene ambiguous. The germline V and J ends were trimmed by 10 bases and 6 bases, with 12 bases remaining between them. CDR3 length: 12 amino acids. Per the germline V gene, CDR1 is MNHEY and CDR2 is SMNVEV (reference sequence). CDR3 residues: CATALGSGELFF. The CDR3 nucleotides are TGTGCCACCGCCCTAGGGTCCGGGGAGCTGTTTTTT.

The chain combines TRBV7-8 with TRBJ1-1, with 7 bases matching TRBD1. The V gene end was trimmed by 5 bases and the J gene end by 0 bases; junction bases not matched to a gene: 12. Per the germline V gene, CDR1 is SGHVS and CDR2 is FQNEAQ. CDR3 length equals 17 residues. As DNA, the CDR3 is TGTGCCAGCAGCGCGGCCCGGGACAGCCACATGAACACTGAAGCTTTCTTT. It specifies CASSAARDSHMNTEAFF.

The chain uses TRBV29-1 and TRBJ2-1, with D possibly matching TRBD1 (6 bases). CDR3 length: 14 amino acids. The ends were cut back, 3 bases at V and 9 bases at J, with 18 bases in the middle. CDR1 and CDR2 (germline): SQVTM, ANQGSEA. In nucleotides, the CDR3 is TGCAGCGTTGATCCCCAGGGGCCTGCGGGTGAGCAGTTCTTC. Translating gives CSVDPQGPAGEQFF.

This clonotype was seen only a few times. J is TRBJ2-1 and V is TRBV6-2 or TRBV6-3, with 11 bases identical to TRBD1. V was clipped by 5 bases and J by 0 bases; unmatched bases: 3. Germline V gene lookup returns CDR1 MNHEY and CDR2 SVGEGT. The CDR3 sequence is 16 residues long. CDR3 loop: CASSPGTGGSYNEQFF. CDR3 in DNA: TGTGCCAGCAGTCCCGGGACAGGGGGCTCCTACAATGAGCAGTTCTTC.

This chain joins TRBV7-8 and TRBJ1-1, with D possibly matching TRBD1 (5 bases). The germline V gene has CDR1 SGHVS and CDR2 FQNEAQ. The CDR3 totals 12 residues. Trimming removed 4 bases at V and 6 bases at J, with 9 bases between. CDR3 DNA sequence: TGTGCCAGCAGCTGGGGCCTGGCTGAAGCTTTCTTT. Protein product: CASSWGLAEAFF.

The table lists this clonotype with many counts. V usage is TRBV7-9 and J usage is TRBJ2-2; D is undetermined. This CDR3 is 14 amino acids long. CDR1 is SEHNR, CDR2 FQNEAQ, per germline (reference sequence). Trimming shortened V by 2 bases and J by 1 base, and 5 bases separated the two germline ends. CDR3 residues: CASSLIRNTGELFF. CDR3 in DNA: TGTGCCAGCAGCTTAATCCGGAACACCGGGGAGCTGTTTTTT.

This clonotype was counted between two and nine times. V gene TRBV7-8 combines with J gene TRBJ2-5, with 11 bases that match TRBD2. With V trimmed by 8 bases and J by 4 bases, 12 bases remained unmatched. The germline CDR1 and CDR2 sequences are SGHVS and FQNEAQ. The CDR3 loop spans 16 amino acids. The CDR3 reads CASEIAGGLLGETQYF. The CDR3 DNA reads TGTGCCAGCGAGATAGCGGGGGGGCTCTTGGGAGAGACCCAGTACTTC.

V and J are TRBV28 and TRBJ2-7, with D hard to call. The CDR3 is made up of 13 amino acids. CDR1 is MDHEN and CDR2 is SYDVKM in the germline V gene. V was clipped by 3 bases and J by 3 bases, with 9 bases between them. DNA of the CDR3: TGTGCCAGCAGTTTCCCCATAAACTACGAGCAGTACTTC. It encodes CASSFPINYEQYF.